This T cell receptor beta chain was retrieved from a study of blood T cell repertoires in COVID-19. In the study's own analysis: Quantification of nucleated cells was approximated via reference gene primer amplification. Clones were sequenced by immunoSEQ multiplex PCR, and TCRdb holds only the in-frame ones, with some missing. V, J and clone size derive from that table, while D and trimming were established from the DNA sequence. In the table there are a few hundred thousand clones, about 91% of which are singletons. This CDR3 contains 11 residues. Looked up from germline, CDR1 is SGHDT and CDR2 is YYEEEE. Trimming left V 4 bases short and J 5 bases short, with 6 bases between.

The origin of this receptor is a woman in her thirties or forties who had recovered from COVID-19. Sequencing was carried out using PBMCs or T cells enriched from blood (not recorded which). The chain joins TRBV5-6 to TRBJ1-2; no clear D. The CDR3 region is CASSEGYGYTF. The DNA of the CDR3 is TGTGCCAGCAGCGAGGGTTATGGCTACACCTTC.